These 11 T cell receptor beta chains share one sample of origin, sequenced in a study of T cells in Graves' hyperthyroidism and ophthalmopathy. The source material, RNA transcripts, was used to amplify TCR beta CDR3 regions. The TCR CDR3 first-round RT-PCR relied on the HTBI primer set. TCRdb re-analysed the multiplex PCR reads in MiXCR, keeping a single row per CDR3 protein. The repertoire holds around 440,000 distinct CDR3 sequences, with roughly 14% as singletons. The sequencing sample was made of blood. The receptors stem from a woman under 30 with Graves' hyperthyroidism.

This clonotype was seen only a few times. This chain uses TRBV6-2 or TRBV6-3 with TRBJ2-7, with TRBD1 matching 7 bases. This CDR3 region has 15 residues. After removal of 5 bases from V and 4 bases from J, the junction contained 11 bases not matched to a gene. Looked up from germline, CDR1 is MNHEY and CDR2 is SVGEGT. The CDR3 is CASSRDSWGFYEQYF. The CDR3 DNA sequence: TGTGCCAGCAGTAGGGACAGCTGGGGGTTTTACGAGCAGTACTTC.

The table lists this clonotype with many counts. CDR3 protein: CASRLSGRAPDTQYF. DNA for the CDR3: TGTGCCAGCAGACTCAGCGGGAGGGCCCCAGATACGCAGTATTTT. The J gene is TRBJ2-3, the V gene TRBV5-5; 10 nucleotides match TRBD2. V lost 5 bases to trimming and J lost 4 bases; unmatched junction nucleotides: 7. Germline V gives CDR1 SGHKS, CDR2 YYEKEE (reference sequence). The CDR3 loop spans 15 amino acids.

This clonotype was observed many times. Here the CDR3 DNA reads TGTGCCAGCAGTGCTAGTGGACAGGGGGCGATAAACACCATATATTTT. Translated: CASSASGQGAINTIYF. This chain connects TRBV2 to TRBJ1-3; 11 nucleotides agree with TRBD1. CDR1 is SNHLY and CDR2 is FYNNEI in the germline V gene. With V trimmed by 4 bases and J by 6 bases, 8 bases remained unmatched. This CDR3 spans 16 amino acids. Combining the CDR3 with reference TRBV2 and TRBJ1-3 gives the whole variable domain EPEVTQTPSHQVTQMGQEVILRCVPISNHLYFYWYRQILGQKVEFLVSFYNNEISEKSEIFDDQFSVERPDGSNFTLKIRSTKLEDSAMYFCASSASGQGAINTIYFGEGSWLTVV.

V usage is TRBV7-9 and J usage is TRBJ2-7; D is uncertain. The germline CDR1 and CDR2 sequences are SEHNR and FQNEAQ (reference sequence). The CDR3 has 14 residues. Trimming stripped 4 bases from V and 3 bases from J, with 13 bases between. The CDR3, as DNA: TGTGCCAGCAGCTCCAGTTTTTTGAGCTACGAGCAGTACTTC. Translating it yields CASSSSFLSYEQYF.

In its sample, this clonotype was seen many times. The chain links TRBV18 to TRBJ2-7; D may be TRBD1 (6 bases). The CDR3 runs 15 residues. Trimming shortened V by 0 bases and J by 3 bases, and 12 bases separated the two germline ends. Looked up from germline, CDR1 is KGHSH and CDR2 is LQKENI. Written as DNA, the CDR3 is TGTGCCAGCTCACCACCGGTCCAGGGGAGCTACGAGCAGTACTTC. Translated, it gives CASSPPVQGSYEQYF.

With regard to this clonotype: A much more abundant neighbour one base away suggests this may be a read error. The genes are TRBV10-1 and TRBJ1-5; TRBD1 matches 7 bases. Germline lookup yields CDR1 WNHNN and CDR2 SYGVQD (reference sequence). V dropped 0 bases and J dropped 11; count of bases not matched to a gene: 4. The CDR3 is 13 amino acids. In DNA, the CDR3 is TGCGCCAGCAGTGAGTCTCCCACAGGGGCCCAGCATTTT. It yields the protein CASSESPTGAQHF.

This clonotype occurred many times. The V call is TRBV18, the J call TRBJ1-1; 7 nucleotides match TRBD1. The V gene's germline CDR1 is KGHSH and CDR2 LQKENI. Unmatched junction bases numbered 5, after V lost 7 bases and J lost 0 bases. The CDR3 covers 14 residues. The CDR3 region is CASCKTGVNTEAFF. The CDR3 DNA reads TGTGCCAGCTGCAAAACAGGGGTGAACACTGAAGCTTTCTTT. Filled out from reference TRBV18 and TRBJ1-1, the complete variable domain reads NAGVMQNPRHLVRRRGQEARLRCSPMKGHSHVYWYRQLPEEGLKFMVYLQKENIIDESGMPKERFSAEFPKEGPSILRIQQVVRGDSAAYFCASCKTGVNTEAFFGQGTRLTVV.

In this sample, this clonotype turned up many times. The CDR3: CASRPEGWGETQYF. The CDR3, as DNA: TGTGCCAGCCGCCCCGAGGGGTGGGGAGAGACCCAGTACTTC. The genes are TRBV6-1 and TRBJ2-5; TRBD1 or TRBD2 may be the D gene (5 bases each). There are 14 residues in the CDR3. Trimming removed 8 bases at V and 4 bases at J, with 17 bases between. Germline CDR1 MNHNS, CDR2 SASEGT.

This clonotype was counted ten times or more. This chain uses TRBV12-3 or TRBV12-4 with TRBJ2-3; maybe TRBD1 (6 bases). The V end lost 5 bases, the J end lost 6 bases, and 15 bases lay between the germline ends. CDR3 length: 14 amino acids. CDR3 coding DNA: TGTGCCAGCAGTAGGGACACCTCCGCCGATACGCAGTATTTT. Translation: CASSRDTSADTQYF.

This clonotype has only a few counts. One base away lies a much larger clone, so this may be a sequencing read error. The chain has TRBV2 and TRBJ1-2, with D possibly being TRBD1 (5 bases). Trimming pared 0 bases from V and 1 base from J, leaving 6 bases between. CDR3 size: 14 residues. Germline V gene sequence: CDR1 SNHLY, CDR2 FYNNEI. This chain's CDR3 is CASSEAGDNYGYTF. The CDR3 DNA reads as TGTGCCAGCAGTGAAGCAGGGGATAACTATGGCTACACCTTC.

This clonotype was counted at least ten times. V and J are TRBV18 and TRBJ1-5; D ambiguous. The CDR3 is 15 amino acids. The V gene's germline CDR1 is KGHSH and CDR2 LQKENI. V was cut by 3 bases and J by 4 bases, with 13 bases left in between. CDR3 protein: CASSPLDSGNQPQHF. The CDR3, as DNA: TGTGCCAGCTCACCCCTTGATTCGGGGAATCAGCCCCAGCATTTT. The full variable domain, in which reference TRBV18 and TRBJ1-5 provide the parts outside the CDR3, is NAGVMQNPRHLVRRRGQEARLRCSPMKGHSHVYWYRQLPEEGLKFMVYLQKENIIDESGMPKERFSAEFPKEGPSILRIQQVVRGDSAAYFCASSPLDSGNQPQHFGDGTRLSIL.